This T cell receptor beta chain appears in the sequencing data of a study of Graves' ophthalmopathy and Graves' hyperthyroidism. Study context: Peripheral blood was gathered at first diagnosis, ahead of any treatment whatsoever.

Hyperthyroidism showing no ophthalmopathy within 18 months of follow-up was stable. Hyperthyroidism cases were recent diagnoses of under 2 months' duration in people aged 18 to 65. Patients with other autoimmune diseases, uncontrolled infections, pregnancy or lactation were excluded. The TCR beta CDR3 regions underwent amplification from RNA transcripts. HTBI-primed first-round RT-PCR preceded second-round multiplex PCR. MiXCR, applied by TCRdb to the multiplex PCR reads, yields one record per CDR3 protein. The sample comprises 500,000 to 700,000 distinct CDR3 sequences, approximately 21% of which are singletons, and more than 5.5% rests with the top ten. Many counts were recorded for this clonotype. The CDR3 spans 16 residues. The V gene's germline CDR1 is SNHLY and CDR2 FYNNEI. V was pared by 4 bases and J by 3 bases, with 11 bases of the junction left unmatched.

This sequence joins TRBV2 and TRBJ1-2; 7 positions agree with TRBD1. What was sequenced was peripheral blood. This TCR was recovered from a woman under 30 with stable Graves' hyperthyroidism. Some clones in this sample may be carry-over from other donors' samples. The CDR3 protein is CASSVAIRGGDYGYTF. CDR3 nucleotide sequence: TGTGCCAGCAGTGTTGCTATCAGGGGGGGAGACTATGGCTACACCTTC. Full variable domain (rest looked up from reference TRBV2 and TRBJ1-2): EPEVTQTPSHQVTQMGQEVILRCVPISNHLYFYWYRQILGQKVEFLVSFYNNEISEKSEIFDDQFSVERPDGSNFTLKIRSTKLEDSAMYFCASSVAIRGGDYGYTFGSGTRLTVV.